What follows are 2 T cell receptor beta chains derived from one specimen sequenced in a study of blood T cell repertoires in COVID-19. Repertoires were generated with immunoSEQ multiplex PCR, while TCRdb's copy carries only in-frame clones and drops some. The sample yields 57,000 or so clones, about 88% seen once. Sequencing was done on a sample of peripheral blood. These receptors were obtained from a man between 65 and 85 years old with active COVID-19.

V usage is TRBV28 and J usage is TRBJ1-5; 7 bases map to TRBD1. Germline CDR1 reads MDHEN; CDR2 reads SYDVKM. The CDR3 length is 15 residues. Trimming cost V 7 bases and J 0 bases; bases outside gene matches: 6. CDR3 bases: TGTGCCAGCACCCCGACAGGGTATAGCAATCAGCCCCAGCATTTT. Its protein is CASTPTGYSNQPQHF.

V is TRBV29-1 and J is TRBJ2-3; 7 nucleotides align to TRBD2. Germline V gene sequence: CDR1 SQVTM, CDR2 ANQGSEA. The CDR3 consists of 15 residues. The ends lost 1 base at V and 4 bases at J; junction bases unmatched: 8. The chain's CDR3 is CSVEGGSAGADTQYF. CDR3 bases: TGCAGCGTTGAAGGCGGGTCGGCGGGAGCAGATACGCAGTATTTT.